A single sample gave rise to the 3 T cell receptor beta chains below, sequenced in a study of shared clonotypes between healthy human individuals. Some clones are missing from TCRdb's copy, which holds only in-frame ones; the method was immunoSEQ multiplex PCR. Of about 2 million clones detected, about 94% appear once; the ten largest clones hold roughly 1.1%. The naive CD8 population came from CD45RO-negative cells selected for CCR7, without terminally differentiated effector memory CD45RA+ cells. Sequencing used naive CD8+ T cells sorted from blood. These receptors were taken from a young man in good health.

The chain employs TRBV5-4 and TRBJ2-2; D remains ambiguous. The CDR3 contains 14 residues. Germline CDR1 reads SGHNT; CDR2 reads YYREEE (reference sequence). V lost 1 base and J 3 bases, leaving 7 bases between the germline ends. DNA of the CDR3: TGTGCCAGCAGCTTGCAACTTGACACCGGGGAGCTGTTTTTT. This translates into CASSLQLDTGELFF.

J is TRBJ2-5 and V is TRBV15; D may be TRBD1 or TRBD2 (5 bases each). The CDR3 runs 16 residues. V gave up 1 base and J gave up 1 base, with 13 bases separating them. CDR1 and CDR2 (germline): LNHNV, YYDKDF (reference sequence). In nucleotides, the CDR3 is TGTGCCACCAGCAGAGCGGGTGAGGGGACCCAAGAGACCCAGTACTTC. It is translated as CATSRAGEGTQETQYF.

This clone appeared a single time. The chain is built from TRBV5-6 and TRBJ1-1, with D tentatively TRBD1 (6 bases). The CDR3 is made up of 14 amino acids. V was clipped by 3 bases and J by 1 base, with 10 bases between them. Germline lookup yields CDR1 SGHDT and CDR2 YYEEEE. Written as DNA, the CDR3 is TGTGCCAGCAGCTCAGGGGCAGGGAACACTGAAGCTTTCTTT. It encodes CASSSGAGNTEAFF.